This TCR beta chain was documented in a study of T cells in Graves' hyperthyroidism and ophthalmopathy. Points from the study as a whole: Most clonotypes expanded in thyroid above 0.001 were likewise present in blood.

Trimming took 3 bases from V and 1 from J, leaving 7 bases between them. This CDR3 spans 14 amino acids. In its sample, this clonotype was seen many times. Its specificity is not known. Criteria for exclusion of patients were uncontrolled infection, other autoimmune disease, pregnancy or lactation. The investigators amplified TCR beta CDR3 regions from RNA transcripts. HTBI primers were the set used in a first-round RT-PCR of the TCR CDR3. TCRdb itself ran the multiplex PCR reads through MiXCR, one entry per CDR3 protein. Of hundreds of thousands of distinct CDR3 sequences listed, roughly 20% are singletons.

The sequenced sample was blood. The chain uses TRBV12-3 or TRBV12-4 and TRBJ1-5; D ambiguous. This clonotype originated in a man under 40 with Graves' ophthalmopathy. The CDR3 loop reads CASSFGPSNQPQHF. CDR3 in DNA: TGTGCCAGCAGTTTCGGACCCAGCAATCAGCCCCAGCATTTT.